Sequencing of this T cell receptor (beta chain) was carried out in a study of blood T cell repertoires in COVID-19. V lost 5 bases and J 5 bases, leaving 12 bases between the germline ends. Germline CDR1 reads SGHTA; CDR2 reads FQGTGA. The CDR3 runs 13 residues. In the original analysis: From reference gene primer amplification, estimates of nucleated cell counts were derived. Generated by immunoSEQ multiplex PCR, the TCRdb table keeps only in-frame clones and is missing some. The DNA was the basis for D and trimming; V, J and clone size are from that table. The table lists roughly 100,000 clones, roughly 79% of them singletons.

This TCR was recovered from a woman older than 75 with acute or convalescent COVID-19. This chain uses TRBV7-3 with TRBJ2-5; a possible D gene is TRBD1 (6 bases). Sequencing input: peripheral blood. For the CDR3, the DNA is TGTGCCAGCAGCGCCAGGGGATGGGAGACCCAGTACTTC. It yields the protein CASSARGWETQYF.